The clone carrying this T cell receptor beta chain was detected many times. Its specificity is unknown. The CDR3 extends over 17 amino acids. Germline CDR1 reads LGHNA; CDR2 reads YNFKEQ. V dropped 0 bases and J dropped 6; count of bases not matched to a gene: 7. The data derive from a study of T cells in Graves' hyperthyroidism and ophthalmopathy. General study points: Most expanded thyroid clonotypes above 0.001 also appeared in blood. Model predictions of ophthalmopathy came a median 6.5 months before onset.

A patient was excluded if there was uncontrolled infection, other autoimmune disease, pregnancy or lactation. Together with thyroid ultrasound, orbital computed tomography, serum thyroxine and TRAb, clinical symptoms were used for diagnoses. The source material, RNA transcripts, was used to amplify TCR beta CDR3 regions. A first-round RT-PCR of the TCR CDR3 used the HTBI primer set. TCRdb passed the multiplex PCR reads through MiXCR, listing each CDR3 protein once. Seen here are about 400,000 distinct CDR3 sequences, 14% to 15% observed once, and the top ten hold roughly 13%. This chain joins TRBV4-2 and TRBJ2-1; 11 nucleotides match TRBD2. The material sequenced was blood. This clonotype originated in a man between 18 and 29 years old with Graves' ophthalmopathy. CDR3 amino acids: CASSQDLLAGGVNEQFF. In nucleotides, the CDR3 is TGTGCCAGCAGCCAAGATTTGCTAGCGGGAGGAGTCAATGAGCAGTTCTTC.